This is a list of T cell receptor beta chains from one sample in a study of CD8 T cells in Susac syndrome. TCRdb passed the immunoSEQ multiplex PCR reads through MiXCR, listing each CDR3 protein once. The table includes over 150,000 distinct CDR3 sequences, 95% to 97% detected once. Sequencing was done on a sample of CD4+ T cells from PBMCs. The receptors shown here come from a human donor with Susac syndrome. CDR3s include the opening cysteine and the closing phenylalanine or tryptophan. Fields, in order: J gene, V gene, D gene, clone size, CDR3 protein, CDR3 DNA. D genes are given only for firm matches. The listing skips clone size in some rows; elsewhere it reads once, few, many or a size class.

TRBJ2-7 | TRBV20-1 | TRBD1 | - | CSARSRTGYYEQYF | TGCAGTGCCCGTAGCCGGACAGGGTACTACGAGCAGTACTTC
TRBJ2-3 | TRBV24-1 | - | - | CATCPLIPSTDTQYF | TGTGCCACCTGCCCCCTTATCCCTAGCACAGATACGCAGTATTTT
TRBJ2-5 | TRBV24-1 | TRBD2 | - | CATSDPTTSGETQYF | TGTGCCACCAGTGACCCGACGACTAGCGGTGAGACCCAGTACTTC
TRBJ2-6 | TRBV9 | - | - | CASSGGPWPGTAVFAGANVLTF | TGTGCCAGCAGCGGTGGTCCGTGGCCCGGGACGGCCGTTTTCGCTGGGGCCAACGTCCTGACTTTC
TRBJ2-1 | TRBV5-4 | TRBD2 | - | CASSGLAGVEQFF | TGTGCCAGCAGTGGACTAGCGGGAGTGGAGCAGTTCTTC
TRBJ1-2 | TRBV3-1 | - | - | CASSQVLKDGYTF | TGTGCCAGCAGCCAAGTCCTCAAGGATGGCTACACCTTC
TRBJ1-6 | TRBV25-1 | - | once | CASSDPQGGAPLHF | TGTGCCAGCAGTGATCCCCAGGGAGGCGCACCCCTCCACTTT
TRBJ2-5 | TRBV25-1 | TRBD1 | - | CASSAITGGQTQYF | TGTGCCAGCAGTGCCATAACAGGGGGACAGACCCAGTACTTC
TRBJ2-1 | TRBV6-2/TRBV6-3 | - | - | CASRWMEGAVDNEQFF | TGTGCCAGCAGATGGATGGAGGGGGCCGTGGACAATGAGCAGTTCTTC
TRBJ2-3 | TRBV12-3/TRBV12-4 | - | - | CASSFTGLSTDTQYF | TGTGCCAGCAGTTTCACAGGTTTAAGCACAGATACGCAGTATTTT
TRBJ1-4 | TRBV20-1 | - | - | CSAWGANEKLFF | TGCAGTGCGTGGGGAGCTAATGAAAAACTGTTTTTT
TRBJ2-7 | TRBV5-1 | TRBD2 | - | CASSLVASGDYEQYF | TGCGCCAGCAGCTTGGTGGCTAGCGGAGACTACGAGCAGTACTTC
TRBJ1-3 | TRBV12-3/TRBV12-4 | - | - | CASSRNTIYF | TGTGCCAGCAGTCGGAACACCATATATTTT
TRBJ2-5 | TRBV24-1 | TRBD1 | - | CATRSGGATSSETQYF | TGTGCCACCAGATCAGGGGGCGCGACTTCCTCGGAGACCCAGTACTTC
TRBJ2-3 | TRBV18 | - | - | CASSLSDTQYF | TGTGCCAGCTCACTCTCAGATACGCAGTATTTT
TRBJ2-7 | TRBV7-3 | TRBD2 | - | CASSLKGGSGYEQYF | TGTGCCAGCAGCTTAAAGGGCGGGAGTGGCTACGAGCAGTACTTC
TRBJ1-1 | TRBV12-3/TRBV12-4 | TRBD1 | - | CASSLGTGLGTEAFF | TGTGCCAGCAGTTTGGGGACAGGGTTGGGCACTGAAGCTTTCTTT
TRBJ1-2 | TRBV9 | TRBD1 | - | CASSPSTGHYGYTF | TGTGCCAGCAGCCCGTCGACAGGGCACTATGGCTACACCTTC
TRBJ2-4 | TRBV7-2 | - | - | CASSADRQDIQYF | TGTGCCAGCAGCGCGGACCGCCAGGACATTCAGTACTTC
TRBJ2-1 | TRBV3-1 | TRBD2 | - | CASSTMRTSGNEQFF | TGTGCCAGCAGCACTATGAGGACTAGCGGCAATGAGCAGTTCTTC
TRBJ2-5 | TRBV18 | - | - | CASSPEKETQYF | TGTGCCAGCTCACCCGAGAAGGAGACCCAGTACTTC
TRBJ2-7 | TRBV7-8 | - | once | CASSLVPPNYEQYF | TGTGCCAGCAGCTTAGTCCCCCCTAACTACGAGCAGTACTTC
TRBJ1-2 | TRBV7-2 | - | - | CASSPTRGAGYTF | TGTGCCAGCAGCCCGACCCGGGGGGCTGGCTACACCTTC
TRBJ1-2 | TRBV30 | - | - | CAWSQARGTGYTF | TGTGCCTGGAGCCAGGCCAGAGGGACTGGCTACACCTTC
TRBJ2-2 | TRBV7-2 | - | - | CASAIDRKTATGELFF | TGTGCCAGCGCTATCGACAGGAAGACGGCCACCGGGGAGCTGTTTTTT
TRBJ2-1 | TRBV30 | - | - | CAWSVVGGTDNEQFF | TGTGCCTGGAGTGTTGTAGGCGGGACCGACAATGAGCAGTTCTTC
TRBJ2-1 | TRBV29-1 | - | - | CSVEMGIPPNEQFF | TGCAGCGTTGAAATGGGTATCCCCCCCAATGAGCAGTTCTTC
TRBJ2-5 | TRBV27 | - | once | CASSQRGWTVQETQYF | TGTGCCAGCAGTCAAAGGGGTTGGACGGTTCAAGAGACCCAGTACTTC
TRBJ2-3 | TRBV27 | - | - | CASSLRRAPNWAGADTQYF | TGTGCCAGCAGTTTAAGGCGGGCCCCCAACTGGGCAGGCGCAGATACGCAGTATTTT
TRBJ2-7 | TRBV5-6 | TRBD2 | - | CASSARLAGFSYEQYF | TGTGCCAGCAGCGCTCGACTAGCGGGGTTCTCCTACGAGCAGTACTTC
TRBJ2-1 | TRBV6-5 | - | - | CASRPPGSRDEQFF | TGTGCCAGCAGGCCCCCGGGTAGCCGGGATGAGCAGTTCTTC
TRBJ2-3 | TRBV6-5 | TRBD2 | - | CASSYPYETSGIPIRYF | TGTGCCAGCAGTTACCCTTACGAGACTAGCGGGATCCCAATTCGGTATTTT
TRBJ1-4 | TRBV29-1 | - | - | CSVGTWDEKLFF | TGCAGCGTTGGAACATGGGATGAAAAACTGTTTTTT
TRBJ2-7 | TRBV4-3 | - | - | CATRERTDEQYF | TGCGCCACGCGAGAACGCACGGACGAGCAGTACTTC
TRBJ2-7 | TRBV27 | - | - | CASSPLIGRRYEQYF | TGTGCCAGCAGTCCCTTGATCGGGAGAAGGTACGAGCAGTACTTC
TRBJ1-6 | TRBV7-3 | TRBD1 | - | CASSPRDRGRNSPLHF | TGTGCCAGCAGCCCCCGAGACAGGGGGCGTAATTCACCCCTCCACTTT
TRBJ2-3 | TRBV28 | TRBD2 | - | CASSPSGGATDTQYF | TGTGCCAGCAGTCCTAGCGGGGGGGCCACAGATACGCAGTATTTT
TRBJ2-5 | TRBV24-1 | - | - | CATSEGGFGLETQYF | TGTGCCACCAGTGAGGGCGGGTTCGGTTTGGAGACCCAGTACTTC
TRBJ2-1 | TRBV20-1 | - | - | CSAFTSRGSYNEQFF | TGCAGTGCTTTCACCTCGAGGGGGTCCTACAATGAGCAGTTCTTC
TRBJ2-1 | TRBV7-9 | - | - | CASSRGDEQFF | TGTGCCAGCAGCCGGGGCGATGAGCAGTTCTTC
TRBJ2-3 | TRBV2 | - | - | CASSVPDTQYF | TGTGCCAGCAGTGTACCAGATACGCAGTATTTT
TRBJ2-1 | TRBV5-6 | - | - | CASSPLRGSSYNEQFF | TGTGCCAGCAGCCCCCTCCGGGGGAGCTCCTACAATGAGCAGTTCTTC
TRBJ1-2 | TRBV5-6 | - | - | CASSLAGISNYGYTF | TGTGCCAGCAGCTTGGCGGGCATATCAAACTATGGCTACACCTTC
TRBJ1-3 | TRBV4-2 | - | - | CASSQIGESGNTIYF | TGTGCCAGCAGCCAGATAGGGGAATCTGGAAACACCATATATTTT
TRBJ2-3 | TRBV15 | - | - | CATSREIGALEEGTQYF | TGTGCCACCAGCAGAGAGATTGGGGCACTAGAGGAGGGTACGCAGTATTTT
TRBJ1-5 | TRBV9 | - | - | CASSVGGGDSQPQHF | TGTGCCAGCAGCGTAGGGGGGGGCGATTCTCAGCCCCAGCATTTT
TRBJ1-2 | TRBV7-2 | - | - | CASSLGRISYGYTF | TGTGCCAGCAGCCTGGGACGGATCTCCTATGGCTACACCTTC
TRBJ1-5 | TRBV7-8 | TRBD1 | - | CASSPRTGVGQPQHF | TGTGCCAGCAGCCCAAGAACAGGGGTGGGTCAGCCCCAGCATTTT
TRBJ2-3 | TRBV20-1 | TRBD1 | - | CSAYTGQGVTDTQYF | TGCAGTGCCTACACCGGACAGGGAGTAACAGATACGCAGTATTTT
TRBJ2-3 | TRBV29-1 | - | - | CSAGGGTDTQYF | TGCAGCGCTGGAGGGGGAACAGATACGCAGTATTTT